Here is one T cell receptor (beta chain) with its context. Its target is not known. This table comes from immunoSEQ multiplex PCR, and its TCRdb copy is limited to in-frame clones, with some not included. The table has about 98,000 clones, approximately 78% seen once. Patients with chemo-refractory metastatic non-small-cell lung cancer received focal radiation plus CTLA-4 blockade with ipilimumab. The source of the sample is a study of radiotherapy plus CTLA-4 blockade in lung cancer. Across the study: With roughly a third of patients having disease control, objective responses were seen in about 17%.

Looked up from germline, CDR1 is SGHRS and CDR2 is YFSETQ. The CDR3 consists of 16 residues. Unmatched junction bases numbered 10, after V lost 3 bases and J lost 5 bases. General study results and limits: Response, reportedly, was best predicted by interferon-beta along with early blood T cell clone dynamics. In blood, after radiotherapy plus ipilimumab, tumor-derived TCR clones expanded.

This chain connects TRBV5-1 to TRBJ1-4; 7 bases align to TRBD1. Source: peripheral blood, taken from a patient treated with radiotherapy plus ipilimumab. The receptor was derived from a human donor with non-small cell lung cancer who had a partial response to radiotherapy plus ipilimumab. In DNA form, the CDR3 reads TGCGCCAGCAGCTGGGGGACAGAGATGTCGAATGAAAAACTGTTTTTT. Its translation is CASSWGTEMSNEKLFF.